This T cell receptor beta chain was recorded in a study of blood T cell repertoires in COVID-19. Under the authors' procedure: Scientists estimated how many nucleated cells there were by amplifying reference gene primers. Profiled with immunoSEQ multiplex PCR; TCRdb holds only in-frame clones, not every one. D and trimming come from the DNA, and the V and J calls and clone size come from that table. The sample lists some 100,000 clones, about 90% seen once, with roughly 8.1% in the top ten. This CDR3 is built from 15 residues. Germline lookup yields CDR1 SNHLY and CDR2 FYNNEI. V gave up 6 bases and J gave up 12 bases; unmatched junction bases: 14.

Material: peripheral blood. The genes are TRBV2 and TRBJ2-7; 13 bases map to TRBD2. The source is a woman in her seventies with acute or convalescent COVID-19. CDR3 amino acids: CASSKTGTSGVGSYF. The CDR3 region has the DNA TGTGCCAGCAGCAAAACCGGGACTAGCGGGGTGGGATCGTACTTC.